The 24 T cell receptor beta chains presented below share a single source sample, sequenced in a study of blood T cells in healthy people across ages. Next came a second PCR, run for about 7 to 12 cycles, which used a sample-barcoded 5' primer along with a J-beta primer mix. TCRdb reprocessed the 5' RACE reads with MiXCR, giving one entry per CDR3 protein. The sample has some 1.4 million distinct CDR3 sequences, roughly 45% seen once. Sequenced input: blood. Source of these receptors: a woman aged 18-29 years in good health.

The chain uses TRBV2 and TRBJ2-7; D may be TRBD2 (6 bases). The germline V and J ends were trimmed by 6 bases and 6 bases, with 21 bases remaining between them. CDR1 and CDR2 (germline): SNHLY, FYNNEI. The CDR3 loop spans 15 amino acids. The CDR3 is CASRALARVGGEQYF. The CDR3 region has the DNA TGTGCCAGCAGAGCCCTAGCGAGAGTTGGGGGCGAGCAGTACTTC. The full variable domain, in which reference TRBV2 and TRBJ2-7 provide the parts outside the CDR3, is EPEVTQTPSHQVTQMGQEVILRCVPISNHLYFYWYRQILGQKVEFLVSFYNNEISEKSEIFDDQFSVERPDGSNFTLKIRSTKLEDSAMYFCASRALARVGGEQYFGPGTRLTVT.

The J gene is TRBJ2-3, the V gene TRBV5-6; D not resolved. V lost 3 bases, J lost 6 bases, and 8 bases lay in between. Germline loops: CDR1 SGHDT, CDR2 YYEEEE. This CDR3 is built from 12 residues. As DNA, the CDR3 is TGTGCCAGCAGCTGGAGACCCGATACGCAGTATTTT. This sequence encodes CASSWRPDTQYF.

This clonotype appeared a few times. The chain couples TRBV5-1 to TRBJ2-1; D not resolved. Germline CDR1 reads SGHRS; CDR2 reads YFSETQ. The CDR3 extends over 12 amino acids. Trimming left V 1 base short and J 10 bases short, with 9 bases between. As DNA, the CDR3 is TGCGCCAGCAGCTTGCCCAGCGCGGAGCAGTTCTTC. Encoded protein: CASSLPSAEQFF.

CDR3 sequence reads: CASSLVDRGFYEQFF. The CDR3 DNA sequence: TGTGCCAGCAGTTTAGTGGACAGGGGGTTCTATGAGCAGTTCTTC. The rearrangement uses TRBV27 and TRBJ2-1, with 10 bases matching TRBD1. V dropped 2 bases and J dropped 8; count of bases not matched to a gene: 6. This CDR3 has 15 residues. Germline V gene lookup returns CDR1 MNHEY and CDR2 SMNVEV (reference sequence).

This clonotype was detected a few times. V and J are TRBV5-1 and TRBJ2-5; unclear D gene. The CDR3 length is 15 residues. V lost 5 bases, J lost 0 bases, and 14 bases lay in between. The V gene's germline CDR1 is SGHRS and CDR2 YFSETQ. The CDR3 is CASSSQPEYQETQYF. The DNA of the CDR3 is TGCGCCAGCAGTTCCCAACCGGAGTACCAAGAGACCCAGTACTTC.

This sequence joins TRBV30 and TRBJ1-5; no definite D call. V was clipped by 0 bases and J by 10 bases, with 19 bases between them. CDR3 length: 15 amino acids. Germline V gene sequence: CDR1 GTSNPN, CDR2 SVGIG (reference sequence). In nucleotides, the CDR3 is TGTGCCTGGAGTGTAAGTTGGGCCGTTGGTAATCCCCAGCATTTT. This gives the protein CAWSVSWAVGNPQHF. The full variable domain, with the rest looked up from reference TRBV30 and TRBJ1-5, is SQTIHQWPATLVQPVGSPLSLECTVEGTSNPNLYWYRQAAGRGLQLLFYSVGIGQISSEVPQNLSASRPQDRQFILSSKKLLLSDSGFYLCAWSVSWAVGNPQHFGDGTRLSIL.

The chain carries TRBV6-1 and TRBJ2-7, with 7 bases that match TRBD1. Germline V gene data show CDR1 as MNHNS and CDR2 as SASEGT. J gave up 3 bases and V 7 bases, and 6 bases lay outside the gene matches. The CDR3 sequence is 13 residues long. CDR3 sequence: CASKVTGDYEQYF. CDR3 DNA: TGTGCCAGCAAAGTCACAGGGGACTACGAGCAGTACTTC.

The gene calls are TRBV3-1 and TRBJ1-2; D possibly corresponds to TRBD1 (6 bases). This CDR3 spans 17 amino acids. Germline CDR1 is LGHDT and CDR2 is YNNKEL (reference sequence). The germline V and J ends were trimmed by 5 bases and 4 bases, with 23 bases remaining between them. CDR3 amino acids: CASSFPSPTGQSYGYTF. The CDR3 DNA follows: TGTGCCAGCAGCTTTCCCTCCCCGACAGGCCAAAGCTATGGCTACACCTTC.

This clonotype was recorded a few times. The rearrangement joins TRBV6-6 to TRBJ2-1, with D possibly being TRBD2 (7 bases). CDR1 is MNHNY and CDR2 is SVGAGI in the germline V gene (reference sequence). The V gene lost 5 bases and the J gene lost 9 bases, with 20 bases spanning the gap. This CDR3 spans 15 amino acids. CDR3 nucleotides: TGTGCCAGCAGTGATGAAGTTTGGGAGGGGGGTGAGCAGTTCTTC. Protein: CASSDEVWEGGEQFF.

The chain is built from TRBV5-1 and TRBJ2-2, with TRBD1 matching 9 bases. Germline V CDR1 and CDR2: SGHRS, YFSETQ. The CDR3 is 15 residues long. J gave up 5 bases and V 7 bases, and 9 bases lay outside the gene matches. The CDR3 spells CASGLGGQGTGELFF. CDR3 coding DNA: TGCGCCAGCGGGCTAGGAGGACAGGGGACCGGGGAGCTGTTTTTT.

In this sample, this clonotype turned up a few times. The V gene is TRBV12-3 or TRBV12-4, the J gene TRBJ2-3; maybe TRBD2 (5 bases). The V and J ends lost 5 bases and 11 bases respectively, with 14 bases between them. The CDR3 consists of 12 residues. The CDR3 DNA reads TGTGCCAGCAGTCTGGCCCGGACTTGGCAGTATTTT. Protein: CASSLARTWQYF.

This clonotype occurred a few times. V is TRBV6-5 and J is TRBJ2-7, with a weak D call TRBD2 (5 bases). The CDR3 contains 13 residues. CDR1 is MNHEY and CDR2 is SVGAGI in the germline V gene. The V end lost 0 bases, the J end lost 2 bases, and 5 bases lay between the germline ends. CDR3: CASSYSTTYEQYF. The CDR3 bases are TGTGCCAGCAGTTACTCGACTACCTACGAGCAGTACTTC.

Remarks on this clonotype: One end of the junction does not line up with germline, which may come from a read error. The J gene is TRBJ2-1, the V gene TRBV3-1; no clear D gene. The CDR3 has 14 residues. Germline V gene sequence: CDR1 LGHDT, CDR2 YNNKEL (reference sequence). The CDR3 protein is CASGQENTQETQFF. The CDR3 DNA follows: TGTGCCAGCGGCCAAGAAAACACCCAAGAGACCCAGTTCTTC.

The genes are TRBV6-1 and TRBJ2-7; 7 bases match TRBD1. J was trimmed by 2 bases and V by 10 bases; bases with no gene match: 8. Germline CDR1 MNHNS, CDR2 SASEGT. This CDR3 contains 13 residues. The CDR3 DNA is TGTGCCATAACAGGGGATCCCGCCTACGAGCAGTACTTC. Translation: CAITGDPAYEQYF.

This rearrangement joins TRBV13 to TRBJ1-2; 7 bases map to TRBD1. The CDR3 extends over 15 amino acids. V trimming: 5 bases; J trimming: 8 bases; junction bases outside the gene matches: 14. The germline CDR1 and CDR2 sequences are PRHDT and FYEKMQ (reference sequence). The CDR3 DNA sequence: TGTGCCAGCAGCCCCCGGGCCAGGGGGACGCAAGGCTACACCTTC. This codes for CASSPRARGTQGYTF.

This clonotype showed up many times. The CDR3 sequence is CSVETGTSGSWLFF. For the CDR3, the DNA is TGCAGCGTTGAAACCGGGACTAGCGGGAGTTGGCTGTTCTTC. The J gene is TRBJ2-1, the V gene TRBV29-1; 14 nucleotides align to TRBD2. Germline V gene lookup returns CDR1 SQVTM and CDR2 ANQGSEA. V gave up 2 bases and J gave up 15 bases; unmatched junction bases: 9. The CDR3 loop spans 14 amino acids.

This clonotype was observed once. The V call is TRBV2, the J call TRBJ2-7, with 8 bases aligning to TRBD1. CDR3 length: 17 amino acids. Germline lookup yields CDR1 SNHLY and CDR2 FYNNEI. With 7 bases clipped from V and 7 bases from J, the junction kept 21 bases outside the gene matches. For the CDR3, the DNA is TGTGCCAGCACAATGAGTGCCCAGACAGGGGATGCTAATGAGCAGTACTTC. Translation gives CASTMSAQTGDANEQYF.

Only one count was recorded for this clonotype. V and J are TRBV5-6 and TRBJ2-3, with a weak D call TRBD2 (7 bases). V was shortened by 4 bases and J by 6 bases, with 18 bases between the two germline ends. Germline V gene data show CDR1 as SGHDT and CDR2 as YYEEEE. This CDR3 is 15 amino acids long. CDR3 protein: CASSPGRGPLDTQYF. DNA for the CDR3: TGTGCCAGCAGCCCGGGGCGGGGGCCATTGGATACGCAGTATTTT.

This clonotype has more than one count but fewer than ten. This chain connects TRBV7-9 to TRBJ2-3, with a possible D match to TRBD2 (5 bases). The V end lost 0 bases, the J end lost 1 base, and 11 bases lay between the germline ends. The CDR3 spans 16 residues. The germline V gene encodes CDR1 SEHNR and CDR2 FQNEAQ (reference sequence). CDR3 sequence (DNA): TGTGCCAGCAGCTTAGCGGACTCCGGAGGCACAGATACGCAGTATTTT. Protein sequence: CASSLADSGGTDTQYF.

V usage is TRBV7-3 and J usage is TRBJ2-1; 8 bases agree with TRBD2. The germline V gene has CDR1 SGHTA and CDR2 FQGTGA. This CDR3 is built from 16 residues. V trimming: 5 bases; J trimming: 0 bases; junction bases outside the gene matches: 6. CDR3 amino acids: CASSLYSGDSYNEQFF. CDR3 nucleotides: TGTGCCAGCAGCCTTTATAGCGGGGACTCCTACAATGAGCAGTTCTTC.

This chain connects TRBV27 to TRBJ1-6; D call uncertain. The CDR3 contains 12 residues. Deletions cut 10 bases from V and 10 bases from J, with 14 bases between. Looked up from germline, CDR1 is MNHEY and CDR2 is SMNVEV (reference sequence). The CDR3 protein is CATRAPGSPLHF. As DNA, the CDR3 is TGTGCCACAAGGGCCCCAGGCTCACCCCTCCACTTT.

The CDR3 protein is CASSQDTLEAFF. In nucleotides, the CDR3 is TGTGCCAGCAGCCAAGATACGTTAGAGGCTTTCTTT. The V gene is TRBV3-1, the J gene TRBJ1-1; D uncertain. Germline assignment: CDR1 LGHDT and CDR2 YNNKEL (reference sequence). The CDR3 covers 12 residues. Trimming stripped 0 bases from V and 11 bases from J, with 10 bases between.

This clonotype was detected many times. A much larger clone differs from this one at a single base, so this may be a read error. V gene TRBV11-2 combines with J gene TRBJ2-5; D unresolved. There are 13 residues in the CDR3. CDR1 SGHAT and CDR2 FQNNGV come from the germline V gene. V shed 5 bases and J shed 2 bases, with 9 bases lying between them. The CDR3 nucleotides are TGTGCCAGCAGCCGACACCCACAAGAGACCCAGTACTTC. It specifies CASSRHPQETQYF.

This clonotype occurred a few times. CDR3 amino acids: CASSQPGTASYNEQFF. In DNA, the CDR3 is TGTGCCAGCAGCCAGCCCGGGACAGCCTCCTACAATGAGCAGTTCTTC. The chain combines TRBV12-3 or TRBV12-4 with TRBJ2-1; 7 positions match TRBD1. CDR3 length: 16 residues. Trimming removed 6 bases from V and 0 bases from J; junction bases left unmatched: 8.